This T cell receptor (beta chain) was sequenced in a study of OX40 agonist ivuxolimab in advanced cancers. Study overall: Ivuxolimab, an agonist antibody against OX40 (CD134), was given to patients.

The CDR3 runs 15 residues. Germline lookup yields CDR1 SGHTA and CDR2 FQGTGA. V lost 0 bases to trimming and J lost 2 bases; unmatched junction nucleotides: 0. Profiled with immunoSEQ multiplex PCR; TCRdb holds only in-frame clones, not every one. The sample has 43,000 or so clones; approximately 80% are singletons. The chain carries TRBV7-3 and TRBJ2-1, with 8 nucleotides matching TRBD2. The TCR was taken from an adult with an advanced solid tumor such as melanoma, head and neck, liver or kidney cancer. The starting material was CD4+ or CD8+ T cells sorted from blood, obtained in a trial of the OX40 agonist ivuxolimab. The CDR3 DNA reads TGTGCCAGCAGCTTAACTAGCGGGGCCTACAATGAGCAGTTCTTC. Translation: CASSLTSGAYNEQFF.